The clone carrying this T cell receptor beta chain was seen only once. Its antigen is unknown. This entry comes from a study of T cell responses to AZD1222 COVID-19 vaccine. General observations from the study: An increase in Spike-specific TCR breadth and depth was observed after two AZD1222 doses.

Per germline, CDR1 SNHLY and CDR2 FYNNEI. The ends were cut back, 7 bases at V and 4 bases at J, with 8 bases in the middle. The CDR3 has 11 amino acids. Assay used: immunoSEQ multiplex PCR; TCRdb lists only in-frame clones, some missing. The sample gives more than 70,000 clones, approximately 88% of which show up once; roughly 15% is in the top ten. The TCR sequence derives from an adult in good health. The material was peripheral blood, obtained on day 0 of AZD1222 vaccination. The chain has TRBV2 and TRBJ2-7; no reliable D call. In DNA form, the CDR3 reads TGTGCCAGCAATCTGGGGTACGAGCAGTACTTC. Its translation is CASNLGYEQYF.